Shown below are 5 T cell receptor beta chains from a single sample sequenced in a study of human T cells and chemical hapten exposure. The study extracted total RNA from unfractionated whole blood. From the 5' RACE reads, TCRdb called clonotypes with MiXCR, one entry per CDR3 protein. There are approximately 150,000 distinct CDR3 sequences in the sample; about 4.3% occur only once, and more than 1.2% lies in the top ten. The origin of the receptors is a female donor in good health.

The sample holds many counts of this clonotype. The chain uses TRBV20-1 and TRBJ1-6; possible D gene TRBD1, 5 bases. CDR1 DFQATT and CDR2 SNEGSKA come from the germline V gene (reference sequence). CDR3 size: 14 residues. V shed 6 bases and J shed 6 bases, with 15 bases lying between them. This chain's CDR3 is CSARSGGGNSPLHF. DNA for the CDR3: TGCAGTGCCCGCTCGGGGGGGGGTAATTCACCCCTCCACTTT.

This clonotype appeared many times. This sequence joins TRBV12-3 or TRBV12-4 and TRBJ2-1; the D is unclear. Trimming removed 2 bases from V and 9 bases from J, with 2 bases in between. This CDR3 has 10 residues. CDR3 sequence (DNA): TGTGCCAGCAGTTTAATTGAGCAGTTCTTC. Its protein product is CASSLIEQFF.

Only a few counts were recorded for this clonotype. V gene TRBV7-9 combines with J gene TRBJ1-2; no clear D gene. The CDR3 contains 15 residues. Between the trimmed V and J ends, which lost 3 bases and 2 bases, there was a span of 13 bases. From germline, CDR1 is SEHNR and CDR2 FQNEAQ (reference sequence). CDR3 region: CASSFEGGVNYGYTF. In DNA, the CDR3 is TGTGCCAGCAGCTTTGAGGGTGGGGTGAACTATGGCTACACCTTC.

The chain recombines TRBV2 with TRBJ2-7; D not resolved. This CDR3 has 12 amino acids. The germline gives CDR1 SNHLY, CDR2 FYNNEI. Trimming took off 6 bases at V and 3 bases at J, with 9 bases between the two ends. The CDR3 region is CASRERNYEQYF. The DNA for the CDR3 is TGTGCCAGCAGGGAACGTAACTACGAGCAGTACTTC.

At least ten counts were recorded for this clonotype. The DNA of the CDR3 is TGTGCCAGCAGCGTAGATGGGGGCATGTACAATGAGCAGTTCTTC. As protein: CASSVDGGMYNEQFF. The chain uses TRBV9 and TRBJ2-1, with D tentatively TRBD1 (6 bases). CDR1 and CDR2 from the germline V gene are SGDLS and YYNGEE. V gave up 0 bases and J gave up 4 bases, with 11 bases separating them. The CDR3 runs 15 residues.